Following are 28 T cell receptor beta chains from one sample sequenced in a study of cytomegalovirus exposure and HLA in healthy donors (dated by TCRdb to about 2017). Library generation was performed with the immunoSEQ multiplex PCR assay. For the multiplex PCR, a mixture combining 60 forward primers for TCR Vbeta segments and 13 reverse primers for TCR Jbeta segments was used. TCRdb stores this immuneACCESS table with in-frame sequences only. Part of the clones is absent; in the studies checked, under half of the shortfall reflects unresolved V genes, and no reason is known for the rest. The sample yields about 150,000 clones; more than 75% were counted once. The top ten hold about 3.5% of the sample. The sequencing sample was made of PBMCs. The receptor set was obtained from a human donor in good health.

To note about this clone: One end of the junction does not line up with germline, which may come from a read error. This chain joins TRBV27 and TRBJ2-3; 12 nucleotides line up with TRBD2. CDR3 length: 15 residues. Germline CDR1 is MNHEY and CDR2 is SMNVEV (reference sequence). The CDR3 loop is CASSALAGGTDTQYF. As DNA, the CDR3 is TGTGCCAGCAGTGCACTAGCGGGAGGCACGGATACGCAGTATTTT.

The chain combines TRBV7-6 with TRBJ1-2; D perhaps matches TRBD1 (5 bases). Between the trimmed V and J ends, which lost 5 bases and 4 bases, there was a span of 11 bases. Germline V gene data show CDR1 as SGHVS and CDR2 as FNYEAQ. The CDR3 covers 13 residues. Written as DNA, the CDR3 is TGTGCCAGCAGCCCAGGTAGGGGCTATGGCTACACCTTC. As protein: CASSPGRGYGYTF.

V gene TRBV19 combines with J gene TRBJ1-2; D is uncertain. CDR1 is LNHDA and CDR2 is SQIVND in the germline V gene (reference sequence). The V gene lost 7 bases and the J gene lost 0 bases, with 12 bases spanning the gap. This CDR3 contains 14 residues. The CDR3 protein is CASINLGANYGYTF. The CDR3 DNA sequence: TGTGCCAGTATCAACTTAGGAGCTAACTATGGCTACACCTTC.

This clone was observed a few times. This chain uses TRBV4-1 with TRBJ1-2; TRBD1 might be the D (5 bases). The CDR3 is made up of 15 amino acids. V was pared by 0 bases and J by 3 bases, with 11 bases between. Looked up from germline, CDR1 is MGHRA and CDR2 is YSYEKL. The CDR3 DNA follows: TGCGCCAGCAGCCAAGACAGGGTGGAACACTATGGCTACACCTTC. As protein: CASSQDRVEHYGYTF.

V usage is TRBV30 and J usage is TRBJ2-3, with 10 nucleotides matching TRBD2. Germline CDR1 is GTSNPN and CDR2 is SVGIG (reference sequence). J gave up 4 bases and V 4 bases, and 8 bases lay outside the gene matches. CDR3 size: 15 residues. The CDR3 coding sequence is TGTGCCTGGAAGTTTCAGCGGGGGGGGTCAGATACGCAGTATTTT. Its protein product is CAWKFQRGGSDTQYF.

The chain employs TRBV5-5 and TRBJ2-5; D unclear. CDR1 SGHKS and CDR2 YYEKEE come from the germline V gene (reference sequence). The CDR3 is made up of 16 amino acids. Trimming removed 2 bases from V and 2 bases from J, with 16 bases in between. The CDR3 nucleotides are TGTGCCAGCAGCTTTCGAGTCGCGCTGCTGCAAGAGACCCAGTACTTC. This sequence encodes CASSFRVALLQETQYF.

V usage is TRBV20-1 and J usage is TRBJ2-7, with unresolved D. The germline V gene encodes CDR1 DFQATT and CDR2 SNEGSKA (reference sequence). Between the trimmed V and J ends, which lost 2 bases and 3 bases, there was a span of 5 bases. The CDR3 runs to 11 residues. Written as DNA, the CDR3 is TGCAGTGCTAGAACCGGCTACGAGCAGTACTTC. Its protein product is CSARTGYEQYF.

The chain couples TRBV7-8 to TRBJ2-2; 7 bases are shared with TRBD1. The CDR3 extends over 15 amino acids. With V trimmed by 2 bases and J by 5 bases, 5 bases remained unmatched. The germline V gene has CDR1 SGHVS and CDR2 FQNEAQ. The CDR3 DNA follows: TGTGCCAGCAGCTTAAAGACAGGGAAAACCGGGGAGCTGTTTTTT. Amino acids: CASSLKTGKTGELFF.

The rearrangement joins TRBV5-6 to TRBJ2-6; TRBD1 agrees at 9 bases. This CDR3 is built from 18 residues. The V segment lost 2 bases and the J segment 1 base; nucleotides outside the gene matches: 7. Germline V gene lookup returns CDR1 SGHDT and CDR2 YYEEEE. The CDR3 nucleotides read TGTGCCAGCAGCTTACAGGGGGCACCGTCTTCTGGGGCCAACGTCCTGACTTTC. It translates to CASSLQGAPSSGANVLTF.

V and J are TRBV7-8 and TRBJ2-7; TRBD1 might be the D (6 bases). Germline CDR1 is SGHVS and CDR2 is FQNEAQ. The CDR3 is made up of 15 amino acids. The V and J ends lost 1 base and 4 bases respectively, with 14 bases between them. The CDR3 loop reads CASSLDRVIVYEQYF. Here the CDR3 DNA reads TGTGCCAGCAGCTTAGACAGGGTGATTGTTTACGAGCAGTACTTC.

The J gene is TRBJ2-1, the V gene TRBV25-1; 10 nucleotides match TRBD2. The CDR3 runs to 18 residues. From germline, CDR1 is MGHDK and CDR2 SYGVNS. The J segment lost 4 bases and the V segment lost 3 bases, leaving 12 bases of the junction unmatched. This CDR3 reads CASSDKGLAEDEYNEQFF. As DNA, the CDR3 is TGTGCCAGCAGTGATAAAGGACTAGCGGAGGATGAATACAATGAGCAGTTCTTC.

This clone has only a few counts. The chain recombines TRBV28 with TRBJ1-3, with D hard to call. Trimming left V 3 bases short and J 0 bases short, with 3 bases between. This CDR3 contains 13 residues. Looked up from germline, CDR1 is MDHEN and CDR2 is SYDVKM. The CDR3 spells CASSFRSGNTIYF. The CDR3 nucleotides read TGTGCCAGCAGTTTCCGCTCTGGAAACACCATATATTTT.

The chain carries TRBV27 and TRBJ1-6; D is possibly TRBD1 (5 bases). CDR1 MNHEY and CDR2 SMNVEV come from the germline V gene (reference sequence). The CDR3 has 14 amino acids. V was cut by 5 bases and J by 10 bases, with 15 bases left in between. CDR3 region: CASSRRAVGSPLHF. In DNA form, the CDR3 reads TGTGCCAGCAGTCGCAGGGCGGTGGGCTCACCCCTCCACTTT.

The J gene is TRBJ2-7, the V gene TRBV10-1; the match to TRBD2 covers 9 bases. The germline CDR1 and CDR2 sequences are WNHNN and SYGVQD (reference sequence). The CDR3 sequence is 17 residues long. The V segment lost 0 bases and the J segment 6 bases; nucleotides outside the gene matches: 12. CDR3 protein: CASSESLRGGLGSEQYF. The CDR3 DNA sequence: TGCGCCAGCAGTGAGTCGTTGCGGGGGGGCCTGGGGAGCGAGCAGTACTTC.

This clone has more than one count but fewer than ten. The chain links TRBV5-1 to TRBJ2-1, with 7 positions matching TRBD2. Germline CDR1 reads SGHRS; CDR2 reads YFSETQ. This CDR3 is built from 17 residues. V was pared by 0 bases and J by 1 base, with 7 bases of the junction left unmatched. The CDR3 nucleotides are TGCGCCAGCAGCTTGGTTGCCGGGAGGAAGTCCTACAATGAGCAGTTCTTC. Protein: CASSLVAGRKSYNEQFF.

The chain carries TRBV10-3 and TRBJ1-3; weak D call: TRBD1 (5 bases). Trimming took off 6 bases at V and 1 base at J, with 7 bases between the two ends. CDR3 length equals 13 residues. CDR1 is ENHRY, CDR2 SYGVKD, per germline. CDR3 sequence (DNA): TGTGCCATCAGCCAGGGATCTGGAAACACCATATATTTT. This codes for CAISQGSGNTIYF.

V gene TRBV12-5 combines with J gene TRBJ1-1; no definite D call. Germline V gene data show CDR1 as LGHNT and CDR2 as FRNRAP. The CDR3 totals 17 residues. V was pared by 0 bases and J by 3 bases, with 17 bases between. This chain's CDR3 is CASGLVLGRILDTEAFF. The CDR3 DNA is TGTGCTAGTGGTTTGGTACTTGGGCGCATCTTGGACACTGAAGCTTTCTTT.

Relative to its sample, this clone is medium-sized. This sequence joins TRBV6-5 and TRBJ2-3, with TRBD2 matching 10 bases. CDR1 is MNHEY and CDR2 is SVGAGI in the germline V gene. The CDR3 runs to 14 residues. V shed 5 bases and J 3 bases; nucleotides not matched to a gene: 2. CDR3 protein: CASSTSGETDTQYF. The CDR3 DNA follows: TGTGCCAGCAGTACTAGCGGGGAGACAGATACGCAGTATTTT.

The chain joins TRBV7-9 to TRBJ1-4, with TRBD1 as a possible D gene (6 bases). The CDR3 is 15 amino acids. The V gene lost 3 bases and the J gene lost 2 bases, with 10 bases spanning the gap. Germline V gene data show CDR1 as SEHNR and CDR2 as FQNEAQ (reference sequence). The CDR3 loop reads CASSLGGPTNEKLFF. The CDR3 coding sequence is TGTGCCAGCAGCTTGGGGGGGCCGACTAATGAAAAACTGTTTTTT.

The chain links TRBV30 to TRBJ1-5, with 8 bases fitting TRBD1. Germline-derived CDR1 and CDR2 are GTSNPN and SVGIG (reference sequence). There are 15 residues in the CDR3. V was pared by 0 bases and J by 6 bases, with 7 bases of the junction left unmatched. The CDR3 spells CAWSVTRGRPQPQHF. Written as DNA, the CDR3 is TGTGCCTGGAGTGTAACCAGGGGGCGGCCTCAGCCCCAGCATTTT.

The V and J genes are TRBV7-8 and TRBJ1-5, with 9 bases identical to TRBD1. The CDR3 spans 16 residues. The ends lost 5 bases at V and 3 bases at J; junction bases unmatched: 8. From germline, CDR1 is SGHVS and CDR2 FQNEAQ. In DNA, the CDR3 is TGTGCCAGCAGCACGTCGACAGGGGGTTACAATCAGCCCCAGCATTTT. It encodes CASSTSTGGYNQPQHF.

The rearrangement joins TRBV30 to TRBJ1-2; 10 bases map to TRBD1. Germline CDR1 GTSNPN, CDR2 SVGIG (reference sequence). Trimming removed 5 bases from V and 7 bases from J; junction bases left unmatched: 10. The CDR3 length is 14 residues. The CDR3 DNA reads TGTGCCTGGGCCTCGGGACAGGGGATCGTTGGCTACACCTTC. It yields the protein CAWASGQGIVGYTF.

This sequence joins TRBV4-2 and TRBJ1-2; maybe TRBD1 (5 bases). CDR3 length: 15 residues. V was shortened by 3 bases and J by 0 bases, with 11 bases between the two germline ends. Germline V lookup: CDR1 LGHNA, CDR2 YNFKEQ. CDR3 in amino acids: CASSHPRDSNYGYTF. The CDR3 bases are TGTGCCAGCAGCCACCCAAGGGACTCTAACTATGGCTACACCTTC.

The chain uses TRBV4-3 and TRBJ2-7; 8 bases fit TRBD1. Per germline, CDR1 LGHNA and CDR2 YSLEER. The CDR3 runs 13 residues. J lost 3 bases, V lost 4 bases, and 2 bases had no gene match. The CDR3 sequence: CASSLGQGYEQYF. CDR3 nucleotides: TGCGCCAGCAGCCTTGGACAGGGCTACGAGCAGTACTTC.

The chain uses TRBV5-1 and TRBJ2-7; TRBD2 matches at 8 bases. The junction had 8 bases not matched to a gene; V was cut back by 0 bases and J by 6 bases. Germline assignment: CDR1 SGHRS and CDR2 YFSETQ. The CDR3 contains 15 residues. The DNA of the CDR3 is TGCGCCAGCAGCTTGGATACGGGAGGGCCGCCCGAGCAGTACTTC. It is translated as CASSLDTGGPPEQYF.

This chain uses TRBV7-8 with TRBJ1-2; 8 positions match TRBD1. Losses at the gene ends were 3 bases for V and 11 bases for J; bases not matched to a gene: 20. The germline V gene has CDR1 SGHVS and CDR2 FQNEAQ. The length of the CDR3 is 17 residues. In DNA, the CDR3 is TGTGCCAGCAGCTTCCCCTATCGACTGGACAGGGAGGCCGTGTACACCTTC. Translated, it gives CASSFPYRLDREAVYTF.

In this sample, this clone turned up a few times. CDR3 coding DNA: TGTGCCAGCAGCTTTATTGAGGATGCTGAAGCTTTCTTT. Translating it yields CASSFIEDAEAFF. This chain uses TRBV5-4 with TRBJ1-1; D unclear. The CDR3 runs to 13 residues. V lost 2 bases and J lost 6, with 11 bases in between. The germline V gene has CDR1 SGHNT and CDR2 YYREEE (reference sequence).

This clone was observed a few times. This chain joins TRBV7-3 and TRBJ2-5, with 9 positions matching TRBD2. The V gene's germline CDR1 is SGHTA and CDR2 FQGTGA. The CDR3 runs to 17 residues. The ends lost 4 bases at V and 2 bases at J; junction bases unmatched: 11. The CDR3 is CASSSPGASGTQETQYF. As DNA, the CDR3 is TGTGCCAGCAGCTCACCTGGGGCTAGCGGGACACAAGAGACCCAGTACTTC.